These 12 T cell receptor beta chains were sequenced from one sample in a study of blood T cell repertoires in COVID-19. TCRdb's copy holds only in-frame clones and misses some; the assay was immunoSEQ multiplex PCR. The data contain some 190,000 clones, about 80% of them singletons. Sequenced: PBMCs or T cells enriched from blood (not recorded which). Receptor source: a man aged 60 to 69 who had been exposed to COVID-19.

This clone was observed many times. The V gene is TRBV6-5, the J gene TRBJ1-1; 8 bases align to TRBD1. Losses at the gene ends were 1 base for V and 5 bases for J; bases not matched to a gene: 0. CDR1 is MNHEY, CDR2 SVGAGI, per germline. The CDR3 has 13 amino acids. The CDR3 coding sequence is TGTGCCAGCAGTTACTGGACAGGGACTGAAGCTTTCTTT. It yields the protein CASSYWTGTEAFF.

The genes are TRBV11-3 and TRBJ1-5; 9 nucleotides match TRBD1. Germline V gene sequence: CDR1 SGHNT, CDR2 YENEEA. This CDR3 has 14 residues. The junction had 3 bases not matched to a gene; V was cut back by 5 bases and J by 4 bases. The CDR3 spells CASSPGQGNQPQHF. CDR3 DNA: TGTGCCAGCAGCCCCGGACAGGGGAATCAGCCCCAGCATTTT. Using reference TRBV11-3 and TRBJ1-5 for the parts outside the CDR3, the full variable domain is EAGVVQSPRYKIIEKKQPVAFWCNPISGHNTLYWYLQNLGQGPELLIRYENEEAVDDSQLPKDRFSAERLKGVDSTLKIQPAELGDSAVYLCASSPGQGNQPQHFGDGTRLSIL.

V gene TRBV5-4 combines with J gene TRBJ2-3; weak D call: TRBD2 (5 bases). From germline, CDR1 is SGHNT and CDR2 YYREEE (reference sequence). V dropped 0 bases and J dropped 5 bases, with 10 bases sitting between them. The CDR3 extends over 14 amino acids. Here the CDR3 DNA reads TGTGCCAGCAGCTTGGGGTCTAGCCAAGATACGCAGTATTTT. It is translated as CASSLGSSQDTQYF.

In this sample, this clone turned up many times. This chain uses TRBV10-1 with TRBJ1-3, with a possible D match to TRBD1 (5 bases). Germline V gene sequence: CDR1 WNHNN, CDR2 SYGVQD (reference sequence). The length of the CDR3 is 18 residues. V lost 8 bases to trimming and J lost 0 bases, with 23 bases between them. The CDR3 DNA follows: TGCGCCAGCCAGACTCCGGGACTCCAAGGCGGCTCTGGAAACACCATATATTTT. It translates to CASQTPGLQGGSGNTIYF.

The V gene is TRBV5-1, the J gene TRBJ2-1; 11 nucleotides align to TRBD1. This CDR3 spans 21 amino acids. Germline lookup yields CDR1 SGHRS and CDR2 YFSETQ. The J segment lost 5 bases and the V segment lost 2 bases, leaving 21 bases of the junction unmatched. As DNA, the CDR3 is TGCGCCAGCAGCTTACGGGGGACAGGGGGACAGGGAGGAACACTCCACAATGAGCAGTTCTTC. Protein sequence: CASSLRGTGGQGGTLHNEQFF. The full variable domain, completed using reference TRBV5-1 and TRBJ2-1, is KAGVTQTPRYLIKTRGQQVTLSCSPISGHRSVSWYQQTPGQGLQFLFEYFSETQRNKGNFPGRFSGRQFSNSRSEMNVSTLELGDSALYLCASSLRGTGGQGGTLHNEQFFGPGTRLTVL.

This chain links TRBV5-4 with TRBJ2-3; the match to TRBD2 covers 11 bases. The CDR3 covers 15 residues. Per the germline V gene, CDR1 is SGHNT and CDR2 is YYREEE (reference sequence). J lost 5 bases, V lost 4 bases, and 6 bases had no gene match. CDR3 amino acids: CASSLLAGVRDTQYF. CDR3 in DNA: TGTGCCAGCAGCCTACTAGCGGGAGTGAGAGATACGCAGTATTTT.

J is TRBJ2-7 and V is TRBV2; possibly TRBD1 for D (5 bases). The CDR3 covers 13 residues. Germline V lookup: CDR1 SNHLY, CDR2 FYNNEI. The V gene lost 3 bases and the J gene lost 3 bases, with 9 bases spanning the gap. The CDR3 DNA sequence: TGTGCCAGCAGTGATCCCGACAGCTACGAGCAGTACTTC. This codes for CASSDPDSYEQYF.

The chain carries TRBV12-3 or TRBV12-4 and TRBJ2-7; 7 bases are shared with TRBD1. The CDR3 runs 13 residues. The trim removed 3 bases at V and 3 bases at J, leaving 2 bases unmatched. The CDR3 reads CASSLTGFYEQYF. CDR3 bases: TGTGCCAGCAGTTTGACAGGGTTCTACGAGCAGTACTTC.

The J gene is TRBJ1-2, the V gene TRBV19; 11 nucleotides align to TRBD1. This CDR3 contains 16 residues. Per the germline V gene, CDR1 is LNHDA and CDR2 is SQIVND (reference sequence). The V and J ends lost 10 bases and 8 bases, in that order; junction bases with no gene match: 18. The CDR3, as DNA: TGTGCCATCCGGGCCAATCCGGGACAGGGGGATCGAGGCTACACCTTC. Protein: CAIRANPGQGDRGYTF.

The chain links TRBV21-1 to TRBJ2-1; the table gives TRBD2 as D, unverified against the DNA. TRBV21-1 is an annotated pseudogene. The CDR3 has 17 amino acids. As DNA, the CDR3 is TGTGCCAGCAGCAAAAGATCCGGGACTAGCGGGAGGAATGAGCAGTTCTTC. Translation gives CASSKRSGTSGRNEQFF.

The rearrangement links TRBV5-4 to TRBJ2-3; TRBD2 matches 11 bases. The CDR3 is 16 residues long. Germline trimming cut 4 bases from V and 0 bases from J; bases unmatched to any gene: 4. Germline V gene lookup returns CDR1 SGHNT and CDR2 YYREEE (reference sequence). This CDR3 is CASSQRTSGSTDTQYF. CDR3 nucleotide sequence: TGTGCCAGCAGCCAGCGGACTAGCGGGAGCACAGATACGCAGTATTTT.

The J gene is TRBJ2-5, the V gene TRBV11-2, with 7 bases fitting TRBD1. V dropped 5 bases and J dropped 5; count of bases not matched to a gene: 11. This CDR3 comprises 15 residues. The V gene's germline CDR1 is SGHAT and CDR2 FQNNGV. In nucleotides, the CDR3 is TGTGCCAGCAGCCAAAGGGGGCAGGGCTGGGAGACCCAGTACTTC. Amino acid sequence: CASSQRGQGWETQYF.